This T cell receptor (beta chain) stems from a study of blood T cell repertoires in COVID-19. Produced via immunoSEQ multiplex PCR; TCRdb's table is partial and in-frame only. The sample has around 270,000 clones; 65% to 85% are singletons. CDR1 and CDR2 from the germline V gene are WSHSY and SAAADI. V was cut by 5 bases and J by 12 bases, with 20 bases left in between. The CDR3 has 15 residues. Sequencing used peripheral blood. This chain uses TRBV10-2 with TRBJ1-6, with D unclear. This clonotype was sampled from a middle-aged woman who had recovered from COVID-19. Written as DNA, the CDR3 is TGCGCCAGCAGTCCACCGGGTCCCACACGTGGACCCCTCCACTTT. Its protein is CASSPPGPTRGPLHF.